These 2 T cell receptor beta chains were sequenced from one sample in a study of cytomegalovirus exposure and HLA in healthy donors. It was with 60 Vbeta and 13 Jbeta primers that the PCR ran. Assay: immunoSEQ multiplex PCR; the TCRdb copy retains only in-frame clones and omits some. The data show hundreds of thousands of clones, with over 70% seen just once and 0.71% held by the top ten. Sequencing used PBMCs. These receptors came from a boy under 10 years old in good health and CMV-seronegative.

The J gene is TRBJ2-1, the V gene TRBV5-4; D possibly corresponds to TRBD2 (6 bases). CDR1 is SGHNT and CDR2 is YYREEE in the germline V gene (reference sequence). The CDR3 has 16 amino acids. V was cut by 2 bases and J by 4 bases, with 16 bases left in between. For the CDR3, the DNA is TGTGCCAGCAGCTTATCCGGCGGGATCGCATACAATGAGCAGTTCTTC. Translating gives CASSLSGGIAYNEQFF. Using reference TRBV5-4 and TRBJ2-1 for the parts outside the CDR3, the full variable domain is ETGVTQSPTHLIKTRGQQVTLRCSSQSGHNTVSWYQQALGQGPQFIFQYYREEENGRGNFPPRFSGLQFPNYSSELNVNALELDDSALYLCASSLSGGIAYNEQFFGPGTRLTVL.

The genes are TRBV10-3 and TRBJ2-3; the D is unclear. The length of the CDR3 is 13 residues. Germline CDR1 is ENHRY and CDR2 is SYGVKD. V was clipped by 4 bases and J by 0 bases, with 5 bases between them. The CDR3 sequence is CAISASSTDTQYF. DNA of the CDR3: TGTGCCATCAGTGCTTCTAGCACAGATACGCAGTATTTT.